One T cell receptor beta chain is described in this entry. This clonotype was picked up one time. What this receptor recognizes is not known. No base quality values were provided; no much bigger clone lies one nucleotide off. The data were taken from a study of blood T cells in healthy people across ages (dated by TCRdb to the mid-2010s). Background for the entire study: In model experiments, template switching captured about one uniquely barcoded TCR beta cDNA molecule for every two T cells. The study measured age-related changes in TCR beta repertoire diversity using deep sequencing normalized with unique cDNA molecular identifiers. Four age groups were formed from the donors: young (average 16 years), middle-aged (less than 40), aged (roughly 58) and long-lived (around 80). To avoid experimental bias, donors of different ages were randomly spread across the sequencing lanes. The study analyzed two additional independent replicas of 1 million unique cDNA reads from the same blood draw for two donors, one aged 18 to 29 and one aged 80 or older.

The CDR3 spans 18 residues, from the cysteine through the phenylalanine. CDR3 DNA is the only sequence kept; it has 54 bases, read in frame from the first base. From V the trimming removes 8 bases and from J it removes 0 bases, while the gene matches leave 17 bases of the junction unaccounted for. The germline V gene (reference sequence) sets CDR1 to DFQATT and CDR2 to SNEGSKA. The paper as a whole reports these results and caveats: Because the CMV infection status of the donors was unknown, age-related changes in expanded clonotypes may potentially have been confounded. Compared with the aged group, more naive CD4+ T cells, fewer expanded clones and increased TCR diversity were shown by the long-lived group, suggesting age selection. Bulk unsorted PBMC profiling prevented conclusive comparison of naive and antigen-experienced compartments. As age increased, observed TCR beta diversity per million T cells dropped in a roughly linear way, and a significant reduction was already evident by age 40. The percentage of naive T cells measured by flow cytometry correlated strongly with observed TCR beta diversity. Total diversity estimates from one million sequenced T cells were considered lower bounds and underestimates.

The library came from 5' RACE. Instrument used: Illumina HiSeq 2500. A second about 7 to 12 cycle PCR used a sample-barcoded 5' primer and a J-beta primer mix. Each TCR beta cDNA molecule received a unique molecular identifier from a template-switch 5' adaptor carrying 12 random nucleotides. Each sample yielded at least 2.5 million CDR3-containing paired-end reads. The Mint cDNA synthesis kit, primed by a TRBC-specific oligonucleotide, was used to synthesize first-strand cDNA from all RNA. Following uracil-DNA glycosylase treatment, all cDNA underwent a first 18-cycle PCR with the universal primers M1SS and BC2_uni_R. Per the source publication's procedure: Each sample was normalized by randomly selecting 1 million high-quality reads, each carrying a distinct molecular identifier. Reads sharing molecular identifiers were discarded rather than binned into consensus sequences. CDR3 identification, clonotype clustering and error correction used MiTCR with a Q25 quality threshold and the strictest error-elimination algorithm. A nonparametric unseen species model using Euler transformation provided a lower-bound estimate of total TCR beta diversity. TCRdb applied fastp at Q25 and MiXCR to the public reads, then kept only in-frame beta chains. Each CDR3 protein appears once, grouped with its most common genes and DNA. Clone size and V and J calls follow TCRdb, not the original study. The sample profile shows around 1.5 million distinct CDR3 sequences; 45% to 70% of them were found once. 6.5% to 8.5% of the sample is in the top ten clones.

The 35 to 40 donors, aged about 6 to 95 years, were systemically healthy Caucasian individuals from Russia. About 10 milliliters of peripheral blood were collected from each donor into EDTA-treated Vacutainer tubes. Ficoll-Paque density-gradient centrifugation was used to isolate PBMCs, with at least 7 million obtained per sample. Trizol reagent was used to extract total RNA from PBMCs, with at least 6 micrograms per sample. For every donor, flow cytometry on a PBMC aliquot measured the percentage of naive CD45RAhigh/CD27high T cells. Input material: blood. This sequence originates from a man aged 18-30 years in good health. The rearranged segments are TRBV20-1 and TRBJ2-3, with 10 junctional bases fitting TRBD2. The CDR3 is CSPSGLAGDLASTDTQYF. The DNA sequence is TGCAGTCCCAGTGGTCTAGCGGGAGACCTCGCTAGCACAGATACGCAGTATTTT.